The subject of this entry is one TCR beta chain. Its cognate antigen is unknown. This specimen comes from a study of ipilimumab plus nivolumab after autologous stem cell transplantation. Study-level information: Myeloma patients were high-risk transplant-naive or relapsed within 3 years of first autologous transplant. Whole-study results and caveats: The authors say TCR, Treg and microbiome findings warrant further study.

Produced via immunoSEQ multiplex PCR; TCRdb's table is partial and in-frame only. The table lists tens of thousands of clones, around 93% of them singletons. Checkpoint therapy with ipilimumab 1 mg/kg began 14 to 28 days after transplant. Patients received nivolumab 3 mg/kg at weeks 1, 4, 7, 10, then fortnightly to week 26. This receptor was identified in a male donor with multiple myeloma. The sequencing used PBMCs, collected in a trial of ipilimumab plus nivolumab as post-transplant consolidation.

CDR3 residues: CATSQTGFLAGYNEQFF. Here the CDR3 DNA reads TGTGCCACCAGTCAGACAGGGTTTCTAGCAGGGTACAATGAGCAGTTCTTC. This chain links TRBV15 with TRBJ2-1, with TRBD1 identical over 7 bases. This CDR3 region has 17 residues. The V gene end was trimmed by 6 bases and the J gene end by 4 bases; junction bases not matched to a gene: 15. CDR1 LNHNV and CDR2 YYDKDF come from the germline V gene (reference sequence).